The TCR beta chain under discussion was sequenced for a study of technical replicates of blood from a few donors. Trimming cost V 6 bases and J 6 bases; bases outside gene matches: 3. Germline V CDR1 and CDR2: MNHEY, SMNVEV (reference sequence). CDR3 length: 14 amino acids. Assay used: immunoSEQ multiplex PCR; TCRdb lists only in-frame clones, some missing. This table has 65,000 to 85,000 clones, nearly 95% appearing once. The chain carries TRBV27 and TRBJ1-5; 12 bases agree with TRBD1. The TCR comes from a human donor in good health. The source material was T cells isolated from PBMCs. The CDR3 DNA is TGTGCCAGCAGGGGACAGGGGGCTGGTCAGCCCCAGCATTTT. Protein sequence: CASRGQGAGQPQHF.